The entry below gives a single TCR beta chain sequence along with its context. The data belong to a study of T cell responses to AZD1222 COVID-19 vaccine. The protocol was immunoSEQ multiplex PCR, while the TCRdb copy is restricted to in-frame clones and leaves out a portion. Of 58,000 or so clones listed, approximately 86% are singletons. This CDR3 region has 15 residues. Trimming took 6 bases from V and 6 from J, leaving 18 bases between them. CDR1 KGHSH and CDR2 LQKENI come from the germline V gene. The chain employs TRBV18 and TRBJ1-5, with a possible D match to TRBD1 (5 bases). The specimen comprised peripheral blood, sampled 28 days after the second AZD1222 dose. This TCR was recovered from an adult who received the AZD1222 COVID-19 vaccine. CDR3 loop: CASSSGRSGGQPQHF. As DNA, the CDR3 is TGTGCCAGCTCCTCGGGACGGAGCGGGGGTCAGCCCCAGCATTTT.